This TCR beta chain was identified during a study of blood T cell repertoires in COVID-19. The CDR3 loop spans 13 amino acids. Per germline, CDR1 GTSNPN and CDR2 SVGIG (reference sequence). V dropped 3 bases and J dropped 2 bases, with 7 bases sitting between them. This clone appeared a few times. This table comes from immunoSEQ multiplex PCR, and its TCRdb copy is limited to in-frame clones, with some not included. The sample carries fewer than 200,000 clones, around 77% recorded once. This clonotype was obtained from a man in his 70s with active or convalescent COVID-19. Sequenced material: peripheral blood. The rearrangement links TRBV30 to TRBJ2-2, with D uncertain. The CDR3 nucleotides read TGTGCCTGGAGATGGAGAAACACCGGGGAGCTGTTTTTT. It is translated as CAWRWRNTGELFF.